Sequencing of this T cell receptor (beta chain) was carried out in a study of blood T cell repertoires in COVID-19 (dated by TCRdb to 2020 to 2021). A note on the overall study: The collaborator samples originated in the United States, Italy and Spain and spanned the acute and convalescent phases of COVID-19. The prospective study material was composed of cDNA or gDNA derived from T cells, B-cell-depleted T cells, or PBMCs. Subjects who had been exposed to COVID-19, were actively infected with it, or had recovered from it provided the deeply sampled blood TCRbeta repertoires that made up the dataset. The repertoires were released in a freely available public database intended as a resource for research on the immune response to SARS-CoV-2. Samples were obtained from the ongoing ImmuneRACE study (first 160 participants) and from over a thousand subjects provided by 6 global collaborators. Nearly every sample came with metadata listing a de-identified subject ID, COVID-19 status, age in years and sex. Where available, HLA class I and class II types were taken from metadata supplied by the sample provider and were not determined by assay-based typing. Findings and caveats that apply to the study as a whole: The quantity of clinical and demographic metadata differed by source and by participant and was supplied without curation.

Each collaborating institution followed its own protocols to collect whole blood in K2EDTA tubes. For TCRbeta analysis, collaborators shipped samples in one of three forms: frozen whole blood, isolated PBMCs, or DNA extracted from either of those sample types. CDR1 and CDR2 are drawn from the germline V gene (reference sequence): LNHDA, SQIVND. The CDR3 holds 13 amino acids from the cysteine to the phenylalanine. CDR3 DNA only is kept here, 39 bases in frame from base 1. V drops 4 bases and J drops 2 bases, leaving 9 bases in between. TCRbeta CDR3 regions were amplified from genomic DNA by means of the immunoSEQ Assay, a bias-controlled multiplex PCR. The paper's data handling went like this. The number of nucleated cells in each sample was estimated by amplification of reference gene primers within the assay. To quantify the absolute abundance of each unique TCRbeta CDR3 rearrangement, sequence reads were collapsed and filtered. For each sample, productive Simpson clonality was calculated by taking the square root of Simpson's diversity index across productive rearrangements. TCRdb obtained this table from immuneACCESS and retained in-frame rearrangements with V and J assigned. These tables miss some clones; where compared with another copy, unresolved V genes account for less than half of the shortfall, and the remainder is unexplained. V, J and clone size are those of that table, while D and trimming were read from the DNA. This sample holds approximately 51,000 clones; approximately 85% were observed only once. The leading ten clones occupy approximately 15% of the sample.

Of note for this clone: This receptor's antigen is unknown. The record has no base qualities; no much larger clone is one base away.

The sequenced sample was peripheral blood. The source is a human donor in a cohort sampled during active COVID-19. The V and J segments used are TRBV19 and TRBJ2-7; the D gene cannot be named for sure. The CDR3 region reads CASSTGFPYEQYF. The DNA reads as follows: TGTGCCAGTAGTACAGGTTTCCCCTACGAGCAGTACTTC.